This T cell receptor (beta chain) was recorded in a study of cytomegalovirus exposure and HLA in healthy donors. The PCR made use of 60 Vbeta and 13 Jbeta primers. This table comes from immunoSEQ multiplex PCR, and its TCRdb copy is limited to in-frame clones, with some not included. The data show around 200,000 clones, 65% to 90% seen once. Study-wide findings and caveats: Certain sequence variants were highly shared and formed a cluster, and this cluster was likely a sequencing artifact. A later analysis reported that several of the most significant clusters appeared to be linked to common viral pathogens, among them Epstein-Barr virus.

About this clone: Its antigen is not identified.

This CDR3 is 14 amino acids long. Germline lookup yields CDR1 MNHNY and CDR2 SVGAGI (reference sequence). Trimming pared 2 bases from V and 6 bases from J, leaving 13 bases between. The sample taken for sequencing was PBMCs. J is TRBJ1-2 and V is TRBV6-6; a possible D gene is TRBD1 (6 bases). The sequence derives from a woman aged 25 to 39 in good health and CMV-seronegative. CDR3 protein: CASSYGWTENGYTF. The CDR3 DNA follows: TGTGCCAGCAGTTACGGCTGGACAGAGAATGGCTACACCTTC.